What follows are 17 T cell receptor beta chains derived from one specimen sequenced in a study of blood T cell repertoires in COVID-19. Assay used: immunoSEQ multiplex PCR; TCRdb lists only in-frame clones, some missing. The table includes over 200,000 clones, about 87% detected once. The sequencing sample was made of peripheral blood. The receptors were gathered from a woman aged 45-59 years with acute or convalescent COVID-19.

In DNA, the CDR3 is TGTGCCAGTAGTATGAGTGGCAGGGGGCAGGACGCTTTCTTT. Its translation is CASSMSGRGQDAFF. The V and J genes are TRBV19 and TRBJ1-1, with 8 bases identical to TRBD1. The CDR3 sequence is 14 residues long. Germline values: CDR1 LNHDA, CDR2 SQIVND (reference sequence). Unmatched junction bases numbered 11, after V lost 3 bases and J lost 11 bases.

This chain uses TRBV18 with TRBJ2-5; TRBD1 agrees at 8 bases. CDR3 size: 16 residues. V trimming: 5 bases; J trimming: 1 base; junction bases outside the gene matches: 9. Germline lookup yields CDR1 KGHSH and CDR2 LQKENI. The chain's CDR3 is CASSSLDRGTQETQYF. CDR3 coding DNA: TGTGCCAGCTCATCCCTAGACAGGGGAACCCAAGAGACCCAGTACTTC.

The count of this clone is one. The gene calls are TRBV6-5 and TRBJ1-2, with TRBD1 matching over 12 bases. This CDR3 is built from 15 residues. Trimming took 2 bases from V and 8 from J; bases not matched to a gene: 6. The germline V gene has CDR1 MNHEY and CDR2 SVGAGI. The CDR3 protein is CASSYGTGGAGGYTF. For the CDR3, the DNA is TGTGCCAGCAGTTACGGGACAGGGGGCGCCGGGGGCTACACCTTC.

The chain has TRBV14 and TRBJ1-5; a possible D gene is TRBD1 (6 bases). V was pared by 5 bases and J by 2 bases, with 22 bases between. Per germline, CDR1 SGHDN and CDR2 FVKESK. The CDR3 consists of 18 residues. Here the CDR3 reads CASSNRNLGAGGNQPQHF. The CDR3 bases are TGTGCCAGCAGCAATAGAAATCTGGGGGCCGGTGGCAATCAGCCCCAGCATTTT.

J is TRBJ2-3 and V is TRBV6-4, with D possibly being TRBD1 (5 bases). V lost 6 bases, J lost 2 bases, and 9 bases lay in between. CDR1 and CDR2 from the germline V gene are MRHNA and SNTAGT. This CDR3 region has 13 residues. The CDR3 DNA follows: TGTGCCAGCAGGGACACTAACACAGATACGCAGTATTTT. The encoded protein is CASRDTNTDTQYF.

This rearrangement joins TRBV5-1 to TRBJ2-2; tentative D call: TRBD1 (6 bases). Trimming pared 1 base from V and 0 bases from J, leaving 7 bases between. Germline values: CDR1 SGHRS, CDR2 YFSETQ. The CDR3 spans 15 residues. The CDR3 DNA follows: TGCGCCAGCAGCTTGAGGGACACGAACACCGGGGAGCTGTTTTTT. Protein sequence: CASSLRDTNTGELFF.

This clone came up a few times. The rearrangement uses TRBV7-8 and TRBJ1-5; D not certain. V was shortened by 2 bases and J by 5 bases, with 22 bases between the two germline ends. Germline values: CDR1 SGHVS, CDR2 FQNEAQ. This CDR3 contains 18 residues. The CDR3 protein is CASSLKNLGSAGYQPQHF. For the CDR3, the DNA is TGTGCCAGCAGCTTAAAGAATCTGGGGTCAGCGGGCTATCAGCCCCAGCATTTT.

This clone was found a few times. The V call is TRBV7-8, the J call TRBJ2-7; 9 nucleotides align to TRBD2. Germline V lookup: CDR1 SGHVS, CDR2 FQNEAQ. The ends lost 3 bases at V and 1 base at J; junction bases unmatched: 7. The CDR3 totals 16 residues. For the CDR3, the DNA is TGTGCCAGCAGCTTCCTACTAGCGGGTCGATCCTACGAGCAGTACTTC. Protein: CASSFLLAGRSYEQYF.

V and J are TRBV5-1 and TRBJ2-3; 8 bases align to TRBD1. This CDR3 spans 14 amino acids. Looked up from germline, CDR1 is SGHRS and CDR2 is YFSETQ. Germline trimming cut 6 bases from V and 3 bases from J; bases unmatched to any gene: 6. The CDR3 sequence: CASNGQGGTDTQYF. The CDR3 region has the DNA TGCGCCAGCAACGGACAGGGAGGAACAGATACGCAGTATTTT.

CDR3 nucleotide sequence: TGTGCCTGGAGTGTATCTCGGAGATTGGACTATGGCTACACCTTC. Protein: CAWSVSRRLDYGYTF. The chain recombines TRBV30 with TRBJ1-2; D is unclear. V dropped 0 bases and J dropped 3 bases, with 14 bases sitting between them. This CDR3 is built from 15 residues. Germline V gene lookup returns CDR1 GTSNPN and CDR2 SVGIG (reference sequence). Together with reference TRBV30 and TRBJ1-2, the CDR3 gives the full variable domain: SQTIHQWPATLVQPVGSPLSLECTVEGTSNPNLYWYRQAAGRGLQLLFYSVGIGQISSEVPQNLSASRPQDRQFILSSKKLLLSDSGFYLCAWSVSRRLDYGYTFGSGTRLTVV.

As DNA, the CDR3 is TGTGCCAGCAGGAATGACAGGGGCTCTGGGGCCAACGTCCTGACTTTC. It specifies CASRNDRGSGANVLTF. The J gene is TRBJ2-6, the V gene TRBV2; 8 bases map to TRBD1. V dropped 6 bases and J dropped 0; count of bases not matched to a gene: 4. Germline values: CDR1 SNHLY, CDR2 FYNNEI. The CDR3 loop spans 16 amino acids.

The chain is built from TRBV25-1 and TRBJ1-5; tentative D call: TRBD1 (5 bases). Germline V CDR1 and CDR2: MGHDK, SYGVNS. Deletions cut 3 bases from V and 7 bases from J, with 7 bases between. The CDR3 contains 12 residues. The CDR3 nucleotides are TGTGCCAGCAGTGAGGGGGGGCAGCCCCAGCATTTT. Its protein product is CASSEGGQPQHF. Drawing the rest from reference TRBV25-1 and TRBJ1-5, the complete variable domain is EADIYQTPRYLVIGTGKKITLECSQTMGHDKMYWYQQDPGMELHLIHYSYGVNSTEKGDLSSESTVSRIRTEHFPLTLESARPSHTSQYLCASSEGGQPQHFGDGTRLSIL.

The CDR3 coding sequence is TGTGCCAGCAGCCTCGGGACAGGGGGCCTGAGTTACGAGCAGTACTTC. This encodes CASSLGTGGLSYEQYF. The chain recombines TRBV3-1 (or the pseudogene TRBV3-2) with TRBJ2-7, with TRBD1 matching over 12 bases. Germline V gene data show CDR1 as LGHDT and CDR2 as YNNKEL (reference sequence). This CDR3 is 16 amino acids long. V lost 4 bases, J lost 4 bases, and 8 bases stayed unmatched.

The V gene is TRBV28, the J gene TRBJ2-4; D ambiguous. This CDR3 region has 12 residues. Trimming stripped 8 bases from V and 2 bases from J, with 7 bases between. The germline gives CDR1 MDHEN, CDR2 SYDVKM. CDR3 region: CASGHPKNIQYF. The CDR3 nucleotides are TGTGCCAGCGGCCATCCCAAAAACATTCAGTACTTC.

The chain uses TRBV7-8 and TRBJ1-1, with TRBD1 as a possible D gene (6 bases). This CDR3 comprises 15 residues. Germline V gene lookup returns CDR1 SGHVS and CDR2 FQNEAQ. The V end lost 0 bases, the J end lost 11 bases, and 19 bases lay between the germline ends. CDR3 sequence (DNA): TGTGCCAGCAGCTTAGCACCGGGGGGCGTAAGTCCGGCTTTCTTT. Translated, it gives CASSLAPGGVSPAFF.

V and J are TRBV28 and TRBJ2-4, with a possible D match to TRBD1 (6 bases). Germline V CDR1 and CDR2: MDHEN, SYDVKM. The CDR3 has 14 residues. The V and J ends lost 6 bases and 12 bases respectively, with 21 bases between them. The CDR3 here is CASRSSGAPATQYF. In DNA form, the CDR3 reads TGTGCCAGCAGGTCATCAGGGGCCCCGGCAACTCAGTACTTC.

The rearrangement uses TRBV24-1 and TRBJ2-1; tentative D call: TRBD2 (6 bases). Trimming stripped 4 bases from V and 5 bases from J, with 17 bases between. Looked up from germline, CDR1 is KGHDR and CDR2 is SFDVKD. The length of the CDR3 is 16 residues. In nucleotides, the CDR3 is TGTGCCACCAGTGAGGGGGGACCACCGCCCAACAATGAGCAGTTCTTC. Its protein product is CATSEGGPPPNNEQFF.